What follows are 2 T cell receptor beta chains derived from one specimen sequenced in a study of Ad26.COV2.S vaccination and SARS-CoV-2 variants (dated by TCRdb to the early 2020s). The library came from the immunoSEQ multiplex PCR assay. Here the immuneACCESS table is served through TCRdb, limited to in-frame sequences with V and J called. Missing clones are a known gap in these copies; in checked studies unresolved V genes cover under half, and the rest lacks a known reason. Recorded for this sample are a few hundred thousand clones; about 90% of them occurred a single time. Together, the top ten hold approximately 5% of the sample. Taken with the paper, the label for treatment or condition translates to: some 20 received Ad26.COV2.S at low or high dose, single or two shots; roughly five received placebo; per-sample allocation not given. For vaccine and placebo recipients, the sequenced repertoires came from samples collected on day 63 after the first injection.

Here the sequenced sample was peripheral blood, taken in a trial of Ad26.COV2.S vaccine versus placebo. The receptor set was obtained from a person aged 18-65 years who received the Ad26.COV2.S COVID-19 vaccine or a placebo.

The chain has TRBV2 and TRBJ1-2; D may be TRBD1 (5 bases). Germline CDR1 and CDR2: SNHLY and FYNNEI. This CDR3 contains 13 residues. The germline V and J ends were trimmed by 3 bases and 1 base, with 6 bases remaining between them. CDR3 region: CASSEGGNYGYTF. For the CDR3, the DNA is TGTGCCAGCAGTGAGGGGGGTAACTATGGCTACACCTTC.

This chain joins TRBV7-2 and TRBJ2-2, with D possibly being TRBD1 (6 bases). This CDR3 has 14 residues. Germline assignment: CDR1 SGHTA and CDR2 FQGNSA. Trimming cost V 9 bases and J 1 base, with 12 bases left between them. The CDR3 is CASSGHLNTGELFF. The CDR3 bases are TGTGCCAGTTCGGGACACCTGAACACCGGGGAGCTGTTTTTT.